The 25 T cell receptor beta chains below all came from one sample that was sequenced in a study of T-cell reconstitution after alpha-beta-depleted transplantation in children. Preparation of the TCRbeta library was carried out with unique molecular identifiers. TCRdb itself ran the PCR reads through MiXCR, one entry per CDR3 protein. The sample has about a million distinct CDR3 sequences, roughly 31% seen once; the top ten hold 28%. The sample was PBMCs, mostly from graft donor cells, taken 360 days after TCRalphabeta/CD19-depleted stem cell transplant. All receptors come from a boy in the first two years of life who had a stem cell transplant for SCID, so the T cells may come from the graft donor.

This chain connects TRBV6-6 to TRBJ2-1, with a tentative D call TRBD2 (5 bases). The V and J ends lost 3 bases and 7 bases respectively, with 10 bases between them. Germline assignment: CDR1 MNHNY and CDR2 SVGAGI (reference sequence). This CDR3 is built from 13 residues. CDR3 region: CASSYLGANEQFF. The CDR3 DNA is TGTGCCAGCAGTTATTTGGGAGCAAATGAGCAGTTCTTC.

Note on this clonotype: One end of the junction does not line up with germline, which may come from a read error. This chain joins TRBV27 and TRBJ2-1; 9 bases agree with TRBD1. CDR1 and CDR2 from the germline V gene are MNHEY and SMNVEV (reference sequence). This CDR3 region has 13 residues. The CDR3 nucleotides read TGTGCCAGCACCCTAAGCTTGGGGACAGGGAGGGGGTTC. This codes for CASTLSLGTGRGF.

This sequence joins TRBV28 and TRBJ1-2, with TRBD1 identical over 8 bases. The CDR3 is 11 residues long. V lost 8 bases and J lost 7; bases outside the gene matches: 3. Germline V lookup: CDR1 MDHEN, CDR2 SYDVKM. The CDR3 sequence: CASLTGAGYTF. As DNA, the CDR3 is TGTGCCAGCCTGACAGGGGCTGGCTACACCTTC.

The gene calls are TRBV4-2 and TRBJ2-2, with 11 bases aligning to TRBD2. Germline V CDR1 and CDR2: LGHNA, YNFKEQ. This CDR3 comprises 17 residues. The J segment lost 5 bases and the V segment lost 4 bases, leaving 9 bases of the junction unmatched. In DNA form, the CDR3 reads TGTGCCAGCAGCCGAATACTAGCGGGGGTTCGAACCGGGGAGCTGTTTTTT. It specifies CASSRILAGVRTGELFF.

This clonotype has only a few counts. The V call is TRBV11-2, the J call TRBJ1-1; perhaps TRBD1 as D (6 bases). The germline gives CDR1 SGHAT, CDR2 FQNNGV. The CDR3 has 18 amino acids. V was shortened by 1 base and J by 0 bases, with 18 bases between the two germline ends. The CDR3 DNA follows: TGTGCCAGCAGCTTAGTATCCAGTGCCGGGACACTGAACACTGAAGCTTTCTTT. It encodes CASSLVSSAGTLNTEAFF.

The CDR3 nucleotides read TGTGCCAGCAGGTCCCGGGCGGACCCTTACAATGAGCAGTTCTTC. Translating gives CASRSRADPYNEQFF. V gene TRBV5-4 combines with J gene TRBJ2-1; unclear D gene. CDR1 is SGHNT, CDR2 YYREEE, per germline (reference sequence). CDR3 size: 15 residues. V was pared by 5 bases and J by 4 bases, with 16 bases between.

The gene calls are TRBV10-3 and TRBJ2-5; D is possibly TRBD1 or TRBD2 (6 bases each). In germline, CDR1 is ENHRY, CDR2 SYGVKD. V lost 5 bases, J lost 7 bases, and 11 bases lay in between. This CDR3 region has 12 residues. The CDR3 bases are TGTGCCATCAGTACCAGGGGAGGGACCCAGTACTTC. Protein product: CAISTRGGTQYF.

This sequence joins TRBV2 and TRBJ1-1; 9 bases fit TRBD1. Germline CDR1 is SNHLY and CDR2 is FYNNEI. Trimming at V came to 6 bases and at J to 5 bases, leaving 7 bases not matched to a gene. The CDR3 length is 14 residues. CDR3 sequence (DNA): TGTGCCAGCAGCCAACAGGGGGCAGTAACTGAAGCTTTCTTT. Translating gives CASSQQGAVTEAFF.

This clonotype came up once. The junction departs from the called germline gene at one end, perhaps through a read error. The genes are TRBV12-3 or TRBV12-4 and TRBJ2-1; D uncertain. There are 15 residues in the CDR3. The CDR3 reads CASSFRHDSYNEQFF. Here the CDR3 DNA reads TGCGCCAGCAGTTTTCGTCACGACTCCTACAATGAGCAGTTCTTC.

The chain links TRBV5-1 to TRBJ2-5, with D perhaps TRBD2 (5 bases). The germline V gene encodes CDR1 SGHRS and CDR2 YFSETQ. The CDR3 loop spans 13 amino acids. V gave up 2 bases and J gave up 4 bases, with 9 bases separating them. The DNA of the CDR3 is TGCGCCAGCAGCTTTACGGGGAGAGAGACCCAGTACTTC. Amino acids: CASSFTGRETQYF.

This chain links TRBV6-5 with TRBJ2-5, with unresolved D. V lost 4 bases to trimming and J lost 3 bases, with 9 bases between them. Germline V gives CDR1 MNHEY, CDR2 SVGAGI. The CDR3 extends over 13 amino acids. The DNA for the CDR3 is TGTGCCAGCAGTTTGTGGCCAAAAGAGACCCAGTACTTC. This translates into CASSLWPKETQYF.

The CDR3 DNA sequence: TGTGCCAGCAGAGGGGCGGGACTAGCGGTAGATACGCAGTATTTT. Amino acid sequence: CASRGAGLAVDTQYF. The rearrangement uses TRBV2 and TRBJ2-3, with TRBD2 matching 11 bases. The CDR3 consists of 15 residues. The ends lost 6 bases at V and 5 bases at J; junction bases unmatched: 7. CDR1 is SNHLY, CDR2 FYNNEI, per germline.

This chain uses TRBV18 with TRBJ1-1; D remains ambiguous. The CDR3 runs 13 residues. Germline CDR1 is KGHSH and CDR2 is LQKENI. Trimming left V 5 bases short and J 1 base short, with 8 bases between. CDR3 amino acids: CASSRARNTEAFF. The CDR3, as DNA: TGTGCCAGCTCAAGAGCAAGGAACACTGAAGCTTTCTTT.

This clonotype showed up many times. The J gene is TRBJ2-2, the V gene TRBV12-3 or TRBV12-4; TRBD1 might be the D (6 bases). The CDR3 length is 15 residues. With 4 bases removed from V and 0 bases from J, the gap between germline ends came to 9 bases. CDR3 bases: TGTGCCAGCAGTTACGGACAGACGAACACCGGGGAGCTGTTTTTT. Protein: CASSYGQTNTGELFF.

This clonotype was seen just once. The DNA for the CDR3 is TGCGCCAGCAGCCCGGACAGGGCTCTACTTTATAGCAATCAGCCCCAGCATTTT. It specifies CASSPDRALLYSNQPQHF. The V gene is TRBV23-1, the J gene TRBJ1-5; TRBD1 aligns across 8 bases. TRBV23-1 is treated as an ORF (open reading frame) with a function not yet certain. V lost 6 bases to trimming and J lost 0 bases; unmatched junction nucleotides: 13. The CDR3 runs to 18 residues.

This clonotype has a handful of counts. The chain carries TRBV20-1 and TRBJ2-7; no clear D gene. Germline CDR1 reads DFQATT; CDR2 reads SNEGSKA (reference sequence). The CDR3 length is 11 residues. The CDR3 region has the DNA TGCAGCGCGAGCAGTTCCTACGAGCAGTACTTC. Encoded protein: CSASSSYEQYF.

V is TRBV12-3 or TRBV12-4 and J is TRBJ2-7, with 8 bases identical to TRBD2. CDR3 length: 14 residues. V was pared by 6 bases and J by 3 bases, with 7 bases of the junction left unmatched. In DNA form, the CDR3 reads TGTGCCAGCAGCCGGGGGGGAGGAGGCTACGAGCAGTACTTC. This gives the protein CASSRGGGGYEQYF.

The chain uses TRBV6-2 or TRBV6-3 and TRBJ2-6, with 8 bases that match TRBD1. Germline loops: CDR1 MNHEY, CDR2 SVGEGT. The junction had 4 bases not matched to a gene; V was cut back by 6 bases and J by 0 bases. The CDR3 has 16 amino acids. CDR3 region: CASRSGTGSGANVLTF. The CDR3 nucleotides read TGTGCCAGCAGATCCGGGACAGGCTCTGGGGCCAACGTCCTGACTTTC.

This clonotype turned up a few times. This CDR3 reads CASSPEGRTDTQYF. The CDR3 DNA sequence: TGTGCCAGCTCACCAGAGGGGAGGACAGATACGCAGTATTTT. The chain joins TRBV18 to TRBJ2-3; D perhaps matches TRBD2 (6 bases). CDR1 KGHSH and CDR2 LQKENI come from the germline V gene. CDR3 length equals 14 residues. V was shortened by 2 bases and J by 3 bases, with 9 bases between the two germline ends.

This clonotype was detected only a few times. The gene calls are TRBV20-1 and TRBJ2-1; TRBD1 matches at 9 bases. Unmatched junction bases numbered 5, after V lost 6 bases and J lost 5 bases. Germline V gene sequence: CDR1 DFQATT, CDR2 SNEGSKA (reference sequence). The CDR3 consists of 13 residues. Here the CDR3 DNA reads TGCAGTGCCGACCGGGACAGGGACAATGAGCAGTTCTTC. It codes for CSADRDRDNEQFF.

This sequence joins TRBV7-3 and TRBJ1-6; D gene ambiguous. V was trimmed by 3 bases and J by 7 bases, leaving 10 bases between them. Germline loops: CDR1 SGHTA, CDR2 FQGTGA. The CDR3 runs to 14 residues. The CDR3 DNA reads as TGTGCCAGCAGCTTGGGCACCATGAATTCACCCCTCCACTTT. Its translation is CASSLGTMNSPLHF.

This clonotype was counted a few times. This chain joins TRBV12-3 or TRBV12-4 and TRBJ2-5, with 8 bases lining up with TRBD2. V lost 4 bases to trimming and J lost 6 bases; unmatched junction nucleotides: 4. This CDR3 region has 13 residues. CDR3 sequence (DNA): TGTGCCAGCAGTTCGGGGGGGCCAAAGACCCAGTACTTC. Amino acid sequence: CASSSGGPKTQYF.

CDR3 sequence: CASSLVGTSGGSTGELFF. CDR3 bases: TGTGCCAGCAGCTTAGTTGGGACTAGCGGGGGAAGCACCGGGGAGCTGTTTTTT. The V and J genes are TRBV7-6 and TRBJ2-2, with 14 nucleotides matching TRBD2. This CDR3 comprises 18 residues. The V segment lost 1 base and the J segment 4 bases; nucleotides outside the gene matches: 5. Germline assignment: CDR1 SGHVS and CDR2 FNYEAQ.

This clonotype was observed a handful of times. CDR3 loop: CASSDNPKWGQVNTEAFF. In DNA form, the CDR3 reads TGTGCCAGCAGTGATAACCCAAAGTGGGGACAGGTGAACACTGAAGCTTTCTTT. The genes are TRBV6-1 and TRBJ1-1; 8 bases match TRBD1. V lost 3 bases to trimming and J lost 0 bases; unmatched junction nucleotides: 12. This CDR3 has 18 amino acids. From germline, CDR1 is MNHNS and CDR2 SASEGT.

This clonotype was observed a handful of times. This rearrangement joins TRBV19 to TRBJ2-3; 9 bases fit TRBD1. The V gene end was trimmed by 7 bases and the J gene end by 3 bases; junction bases not matched to a gene: 8. CDR1 and CDR2 from the germline V gene are LNHDA and SQIVND (reference sequence). The CDR3 spans 15 residues. The CDR3 nucleotides are TGTGCCAGTACGTCCCGGGACAGGGCAACAGATACGCAGTATTTT. Translated: CASTSRDRATDTQYF.